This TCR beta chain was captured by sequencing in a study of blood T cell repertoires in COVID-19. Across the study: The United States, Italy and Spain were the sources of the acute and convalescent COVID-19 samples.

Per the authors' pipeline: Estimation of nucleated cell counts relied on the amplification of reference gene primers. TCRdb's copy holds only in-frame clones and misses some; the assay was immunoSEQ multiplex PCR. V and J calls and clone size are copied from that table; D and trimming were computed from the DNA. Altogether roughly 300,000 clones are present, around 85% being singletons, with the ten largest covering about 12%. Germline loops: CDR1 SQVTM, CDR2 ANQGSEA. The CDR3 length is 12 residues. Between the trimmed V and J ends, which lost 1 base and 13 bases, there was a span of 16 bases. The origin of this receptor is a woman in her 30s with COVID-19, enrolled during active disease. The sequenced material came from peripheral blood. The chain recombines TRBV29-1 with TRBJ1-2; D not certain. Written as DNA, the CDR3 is TGCAGCGTTGAAGGGAATCAGGCCCTAATCACCTTC. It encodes CSVEGNQALITF.